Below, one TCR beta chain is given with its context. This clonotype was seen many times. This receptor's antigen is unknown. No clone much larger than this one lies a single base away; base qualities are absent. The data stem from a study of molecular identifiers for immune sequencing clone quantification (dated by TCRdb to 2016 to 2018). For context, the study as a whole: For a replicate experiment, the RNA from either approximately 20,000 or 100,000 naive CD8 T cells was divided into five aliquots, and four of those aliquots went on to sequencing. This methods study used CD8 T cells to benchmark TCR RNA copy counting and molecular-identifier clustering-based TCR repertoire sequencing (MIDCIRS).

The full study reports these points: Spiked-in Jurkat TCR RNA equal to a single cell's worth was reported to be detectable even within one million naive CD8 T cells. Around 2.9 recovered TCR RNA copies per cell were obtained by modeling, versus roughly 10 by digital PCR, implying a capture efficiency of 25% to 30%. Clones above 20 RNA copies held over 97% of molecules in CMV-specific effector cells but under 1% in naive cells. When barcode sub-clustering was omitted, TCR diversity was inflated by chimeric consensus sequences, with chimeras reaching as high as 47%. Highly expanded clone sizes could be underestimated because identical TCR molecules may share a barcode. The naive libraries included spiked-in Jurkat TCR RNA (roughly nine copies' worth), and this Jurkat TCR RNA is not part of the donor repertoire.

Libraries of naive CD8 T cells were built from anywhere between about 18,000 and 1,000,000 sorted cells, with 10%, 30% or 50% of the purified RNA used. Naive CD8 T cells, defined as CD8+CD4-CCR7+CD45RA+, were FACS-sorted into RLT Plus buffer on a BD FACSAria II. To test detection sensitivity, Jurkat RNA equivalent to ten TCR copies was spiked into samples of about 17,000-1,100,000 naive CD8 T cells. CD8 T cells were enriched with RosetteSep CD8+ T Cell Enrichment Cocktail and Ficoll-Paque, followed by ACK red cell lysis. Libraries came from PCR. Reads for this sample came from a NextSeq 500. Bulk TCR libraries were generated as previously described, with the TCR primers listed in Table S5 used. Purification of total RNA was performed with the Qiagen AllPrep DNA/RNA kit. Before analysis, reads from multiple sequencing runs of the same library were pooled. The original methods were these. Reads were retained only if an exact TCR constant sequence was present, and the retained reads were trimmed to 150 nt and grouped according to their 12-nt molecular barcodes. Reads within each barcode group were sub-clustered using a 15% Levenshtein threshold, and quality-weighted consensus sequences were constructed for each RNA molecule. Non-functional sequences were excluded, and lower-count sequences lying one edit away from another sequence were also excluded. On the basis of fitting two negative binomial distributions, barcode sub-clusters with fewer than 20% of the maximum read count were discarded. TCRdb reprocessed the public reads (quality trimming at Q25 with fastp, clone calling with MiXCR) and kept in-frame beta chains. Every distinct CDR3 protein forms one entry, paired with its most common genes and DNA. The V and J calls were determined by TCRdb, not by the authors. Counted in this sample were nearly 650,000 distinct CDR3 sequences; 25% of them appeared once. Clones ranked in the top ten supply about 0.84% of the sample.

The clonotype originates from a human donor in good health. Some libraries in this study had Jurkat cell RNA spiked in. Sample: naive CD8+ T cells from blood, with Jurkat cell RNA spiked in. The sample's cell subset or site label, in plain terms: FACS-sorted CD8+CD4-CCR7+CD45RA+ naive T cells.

The DNA sequence is as follows: TGCGCCAGCAGCCACGGGCCAGCTACCGGGGAGCTGTTTTTT. Translation gives CASSHGPATGELFF. The rearranged chain carries TRBV4-1 and TRBJ2-2; no D gene call is confident. From the cysteine through the phenylalanine, the CDR3 covers 14 amino acids. CDR3 DNA is the only sequence kept; it has 42 bases, read in frame from the first base. V is clipped by 3 bases and J by 5 bases, and the sequence between their germline boundaries is 10 bases long. The germline V gene sets CDR1 to MGHRA and CDR2 to YSYEKL.